This T cell receptor beta chain was sequenced for a study of identical twins (dated by TCRdb to the mid-2010s). Regarding the research as a whole: To test whether fetal clonotypes persist, the study used deep sequencing on TCR alpha and beta repertoires from monozygotic twins, unrelated adults of various ages, and cord blood. To rule out contamination, the twin experiments were replicated at different times with different library preparation protocols. What the authors observed across the whole study: Because the same donors could not be followed over many years, conclusions were based on cross-sectional statistical analysis. Out-of-frame TCR alpha sharing in monozygotic twins was systematically underestimated by recombination models, whereas sharing between unrelated individuals was in agreement with the recombination models. Fewer insertions were carried by abundant cord blood beta clonotypes; a weaker similar trend was observed in young adult naive repertoires, while no such trend was observed in memory repertoires. Invariant T cells such as MAIT and iNKT could partly confound zero-insertion analyses, though diverse VJ usage argued against this for most clonotypes. The excess sharing between twins in beta out-of-frame sequences was weaker because fewer shared sequences reduced the signal-to-noise ratio. Compared with coincidental sharing between unrelated individuals, an excess of low generation-probability sequences was observed among out-of-frame TCR alpha sequences shared between twins.

Libraries were constructed by 5' RACE. Data came from an Illumina HiSeq 2000. Template switching introduced a universal primer binding site; the final cDNA contained a unique molecular identifier, enabling accurate counting of TCR cDNA molecules. Specific primers in the conserved constant-segment region were used to synthesize first-strand cDNA for the TCR alpha and beta chains. To control for contamination, every cDNA library carried two barcodes: a SMART-Mk sample barcode plus Illumina barcodes. TruSeq adapter sequences and Illumina sample barcodes were added in two successive PCR steps. TCR alpha and beta cDNA libraries were sequenced on the Illumina HiSeq platform with custom primers. From the authors' description of their analysis: MiGEC processed the raw reads to extract unique molecular identifiers, while MiXCR was used to determine the CDR3 positions. For each individual, recombination models were inferred using an EM algorithm with the repgenHMM and IGoR tools. Shared clonotypes were analyzed with the tcR package in R, and sharing was normalized by the product of cloneset sizes. To study raw recombination free of thymic and clonal selection effects, out-of-frame nonproductive sequences were analyzed. Using fastp trimming at Q25 and MiXCR clonotype assembly, TCRdb reanalyzed the public sequencing data and kept in-frame beta chains. Rows with a matching CDR3 protein are joined into one entry that keeps the most common DNA and genes. TCRdb, not the original authors, processed these V and J calls. The sample contains 450,000 or so distinct CDR3 sequences, 13% to 15% of them found a single time. In total, the top ten clones hold about 0.97% of the sample.

Notes on this clonotype: Its antigen target is currently unknown. There are no base qualities to consult, and no much larger clone falls within one base.

Every donor in the study was a healthy Caucasian. The twin cohort comprised three pairs of female monozygotic twins, all aged roughly 18 to 30 years. Positive isolation kits from Invitrogen were used to isolate the CD4+ and CD8+ T cell populations. This sample also appeared in a second study, on yellow fever vaccine responses in identical twins. As the second paper documents: According to the authors, in identical twins the way T cells responded to vaccination appeared partly convergent and partly personalized. Focusing on identical twins, the study followed the T cell clones that responded to the vaccine, and did so with precision.

The sample consisted of CD4+ T cells sorted from blood. This TCR was recovered from a woman in her late teens or twenties in good health.

The DNA sequence is TGCGCCAGCAGCCCCAGGGGAGTGACGGTTGAGACCCAGTACTTC. Translated, it gives CASSPRGVTVETQYF. In this chain, TRBV4-3 is recombined with TRBJ2-5; TRBD1 might be the D gene, on 6 matching bases. The CDR3 runs 15 amino acids, cysteine and phenylalanine included. The entry retains the CDR3 DNA only, 45 bases that are in frame from base 1. Cut back by 4 bases and 5 bases, the V and J ends lie 17 bases apart. CDR1 and CDR2, per the germline V gene, are LGHNA and YSLEER.